The subject of this entry is one T cell receptor (beta chain). cDNA came from approximately 0.5 to 1 ug RNA primed by random hexamers. TCRdb processed the immunoSEQ multiplex PCR reads anew with MiXCR; each CDR3 protein has one entry. The profile shows some 190,000 distinct CDR3 sequences, 85% to 95% of them singletons. The sample is drawn from a study of CD8 T cells in Susac syndrome. Trimming removed 2 bases at V and 5 bases at J, with 9 bases between. The CDR3 is 12 residues long. Germline V gene data show CDR1 as GTSNPN and CDR2 as SVGIG (reference sequence). Sequencing was carried out using CD4+ T cells from PBMCs. This chain connects TRBV30 to TRBJ1-2, with unresolved D. This receptor was taken from a human donor in good health. The CDR3 DNA reads TGTGCCTGGAGTAAGGGCGGGTATGGCTACACCTTC. Translation gives CAWSKGGYGYTF.